The rows below give T cell receptor beta chains drawn from one sample of a study of blood T cell repertoires in COVID-19. Sequenced by immunoSEQ multiplex PCR; TCRdb stores in-frame clones only, minus some. This sample carries about 230,000 clones, over 70% of them seen once, and the ten largest clones take 7.9%. Material: peripheral blood. These receptors were obtained from a woman aged 80 or older with acute or convalescent COVID-19. CDR3s include the opening cysteine and the closing phenylalanine or tryptophan. The order of the fields is clone size, J gene, V gene, D gene, CDR3 DNA, CDR3 protein. A D gene is named only where the DNA matches it firmly. The size field is filled for only some rows; it gives once, few, many or a size class.

size: NA
J: TRBJ1-2
V: TRBV19
D: NA
DNA: TGTGCCAGTAATCGGCAGGACATTAACTATGGCTACACCTTC
CDR3: CASNRQDINYGYTF

size: NA
J: TRBJ2-7
V: TRBV6-2/TRBV6-3
D: TRBD1
DNA: TGTGCCAGCAGCCGGGACAGGGCCTACGAGCAGTACTTC
CDR3: CASSRDRAYEQYF

size: NA
J: TRBJ1-5
V: TRBV6-2/TRBV6-3
D: TRBD1
DNA: TGTGCCAGCAGCATAGGGACAGGTGGTCAGCCCCAGCATTTT
CDR3: CASSIGTGGQPQHF

size: NA
J: TRBJ2-2
V: TRBV7-6
D: TRBD2
DNA: TGTGCCAGCAGCTGGCGGGAGACCGGGGAGCTGTTTTTT
CDR3: CASSWRETGELFF

size: NA
J: TRBJ2-7
V: TRBV12-3/TRBV12-4
D: NA
DNA: TGTGCCAGCAGCCTGGGGGCTACCCACGAGCAGTACTTC
CDR3: CASSLGATHEQYF

size: NA
J: TRBJ2-5
V: TRBV3-1/TRBV3-2
D: NA
DNA: TGTGCCAGCAGCTATACCGGGCCCCGGGAAAACGGGGAGACCCAGTACTTC
CDR3: CASSYTGPRENGETQYF

size: NA
J: TRBJ2-7
V: TRBV6-5
D: NA
DNA: TGTGCCAGCAGGGACAGTCATTCGGGATCCTACGAGCAGTACTTC
CDR3: CASRDSHSGSYEQYF

size: few
J: TRBJ1-5
V: TRBV6-2/TRBV6-3
D: NA
DNA: TGTGCCAGCAGTTACACGGGCGGGGGCCCGGGGTCGGGCAATCAGCCCCAGCATTTT
CDR3: CASSYTGGGPGSGNQPQHF

size: NA
J: TRBJ2-1
V: TRBV30
D: TRBD2
DNA: TGTGCCTGGAGTGTAGAGGGAGGGCCAAACAATGAGCAGTTCTTC
CDR3: CAWSVEGGPNNEQFF

size: NA
J: TRBJ1-1
V: TRBV7-8
D: NA
DNA: TGTGCCAGCAACCTTTGGGGCGGGGGTAGAGCGAACACTGAAGCTTTCTTT
CDR3: CASNLWGGGRANTEAFF

size: NA
J: TRBJ1-2
V: TRBV28
D: NA
DNA: TGTGCCACCTCGGACAGCACCTATGGCTACACCTTC
CDR3: CATSDSTYGYTF

size: NA
J: TRBJ1-6
V: TRBV19
D: NA
DNA: TGTGCCAGTAGAAAACAGGGAGAATCACCCCTCCACTTT
CDR3: CASRKQGESPLHF

size: NA
J: TRBJ2-2
V: TRBV6-1
D: TRBD2
DNA: TGTGCCAGCAGTGTGGCGGGGGGCCTGAACACCGGGGAGCTGTTTTTT
CDR3: CASSVAGGLNTGELFF

size: NA
J: TRBJ2-1
V: TRBV29-1
D: NA
DNA: TGCAGCGTTGCTACGGGGGGCCGGGGCAATGAGCAGTTCTTC
CDR3: CSVATGGRGNEQFF

size: NA
J: TRBJ2-2
V: TRBV3-1/TRBV3-2
D: TRBD1
DNA: TGTGCCAGCAGGACCGGGACAGGGGCCAACACCGGGGAGCTGTTTTTT
CDR3: CASRTGTGANTGELFF

size: NA
J: TRBJ2-2
V: TRBV5-4
D: TRBD1
DNA: TGTGCCAGCAGTCTCCGAGACAGGGACACCGGGGAGCTGTTTTTT
CDR3: CASSLRDRDTGELFF

size: NA
J: TRBJ1-1
V: TRBV6-5
D: NA
DNA: TGTGCCAGCAGCTACGGAACAGGGATGAACACTGAAGCTTTCTTT
CDR3: CASSYGTGMNTEAFF

size: NA
J: TRBJ1-6
V: TRBV5-1
D: TRBD1
DNA: TGCGCCAGCAGCTTGACGGGGACAGGGGGGTATTCACCCCTCCACTTT
CDR3: CASSLTGTGGYSPLHF

size: NA
J: TRBJ2-2
V: TRBV6-5
D: NA
DNA: TGTGCCAGCAGTCCCCGGCGGGCGAACACCGGGGAGCTGTTTTTT
CDR3: CASSPRRANTGELFF

size: NA
J: TRBJ1-1
V: TRBV7-3
D: NA
DNA: TGTGCCAGCAGCTTAAATCATAACTCGAACACTGAAGCTTTCTTT
CDR3: CASSLNHNSNTEAFF

size: NA
J: TRBJ1-2
V: TRBV5-1
D: TRBD1
DNA: TGCGCCAGCAGCCTGACAGGGGCTACGGATGGCTACACCTTC
CDR3: CASSLTGATDGYTF

size: NA
J: TRBJ1-1
V: TRBV7-3
D: TRBD1
DNA: TGTGCCAGCAGCTTAAACGGGCAGGGGGTTTCTGAAGCTTTCTTT
CDR3: CASSLNGQGVSEAFF

size: few
J: TRBJ1-2
V: TRBV14
D: NA
DNA: TGTGCCAGCAGCCAAGTGGCGGGAACTAACTATGGCTACACCTTC
CDR3: CASSQVAGTNYGYTF

size: NA
J: TRBJ2-7
V: TRBV15
D: TRBD2
DNA: TGTGCCACCAGCAGAGAGGGGACTAGCGGAATCTACGAGCAGTACTTC
CDR3: CATSREGTSGIYEQYF

size: NA
J: TRBJ1-2
V: TRBV5-1
D: TRBD1
DNA: TGCGCCAGCAGCCCACCAGGACAGGATGGCTACACCTTC
CDR3: CASSPPGQDGYTF

size: NA
J: TRBJ1-6
V: TRBV5-1
D: NA
DNA: TGCGCCAGCAGCTTGGGCAGGGGCGCGACCCATTCACCCCTCCACTTT
CDR3: CASSLGRGATHSPLHF

size: NA
J: TRBJ1-1
V: TRBV5-1
D: TRBD1
DNA: TGCGCCAGCAGCTGGGGGACAGGGGGAAACACTGAAGCTTTCTTT
CDR3: CASSWGTGGNTEAFF

size: NA
J: TRBJ1-5
V: TRBV2
D: TRBD1
DNA: TGTGCCAGCAGCGGGACAGGGAACAATCAGCCCCAGCATTTT
CDR3: CASSGTGNNQPQHF

size: NA
J: TRBJ1-2
V: TRBV6-5
D: NA
DNA: TGTGCCAGCAGCTATGGCGGAGACTATGGCTACACCTTC
CDR3: CASSYGGDYGYTF

size: NA
J: TRBJ1-4
V: TRBV27
D: NA
DNA: TGTGCCAGCAGTGCGAGGACTAATGAAAAACTGTTTTTT
CDR3: CASSARTNEKLFF

size: NA
J: TRBJ2-3
V: TRBV24-1
D: TRBD1
DNA: TGTGCCACCAGTGCCGCGGGACAGGGGAAAACCGCAGATACGCAGTATTTT
CDR3: CATSAAGQGKTADTQYF

size: NA
J: TRBJ2-1
V: TRBV7-2
D: NA
DNA: TGTGCCAGCAGCCTCCGGGGGACCCTCAATGAGCAGTTCTTC
CDR3: CASSLRGTLNEQFF

size: NA
J: TRBJ1-2
V: TRBV13
D: TRBD1
DNA: TGTGCCAGCAGCTTAGACCCTGGACAGGGGGGTGGCTACACCTTC
CDR3: CASSLDPGQGGGYTF

size: NA
J: TRBJ1-3
V: TRBV7-8
D: NA
DNA: TGTGCCAGCAGCCCGAGGGGACTGTCCTCTGGAAACACCATATATTTT
CDR3: CASSPRGLSSGNTIYF

size: NA
J: TRBJ2-4
V: TRBV13
D: NA
DNA: TGTGCCAGCAGCTTAGCCCTAGAGACAGGCGGCAAAAACATTCAGTACTTC
CDR3: CASSLALETGGKNIQYF

size: NA
J: TRBJ2-3
V: TRBV5-4
D: NA
DNA: TGTGCCAGCAGCTTGGACTTGAGCACAGATACGCAGTATTTT
CDR3: CASSLDLSTDTQYF

size: NA
J: TRBJ2-7
V: TRBV3-1/TRBV3-2
D: NA
DNA: TGTGCCAGCAGCCAAAGGTCAGGTTGGTACGAGCAGTACTTC
CDR3: CASSQRSGWYEQYF

size: NA
J: TRBJ2-1
V: TRBV28
D: TRBD1
DNA: TGTGCCAGCAGTCCCGACAGGGACGGGCAGTTCTTC
CDR3: CASSPDRDGQFF

size: NA
J: TRBJ1-2
V: TRBV10-1
D: NA
DNA: TGCGCCAGCAGTGCAGGGACTAACTATGGCTACACCTTC
CDR3: CASSAGTNYGYTF

size: NA
J: TRBJ2-1
V: TRBV3-1/TRBV3-2
D: TRBD1
DNA: TGTGCCAGCAGCCGAAACAGGGGGGCCTTCGATGAGCAGTTCTTC
CDR3: CASSRNRGAFDEQFF

size: NA
J: TRBJ2-1
V: TRBV5-1
D: NA
DNA: TGCGCCAGCAGCTTTTTGGGCACACACAATGAGCAGTTCTTC
CDR3: CASSFLGTHNEQFF

size: NA
J: TRBJ2-1
V: TRBV5-1
D: TRBD2
DNA: TGCGCCAGCAGCTTGGGGACTAGCGGGAGGTTGAACAATGAGCAGTTCTTC
CDR3: CASSLGTSGRLNNEQFF

size: NA
J: TRBJ2-5
V: TRBV3-1/TRBV3-2
D: NA
DNA: TGTGCCAGCAGCCGAGACTATCAAGAGACCCAGTACTTC
CDR3: CASSRDYQETQYF

size: once
J: TRBJ2-5
V: TRBV6-2/TRBV6-3
D: TRBD2
DNA: TGTGCCAGCAGTTTAGCGGGAGGCCGTCAGGAGACCCAGTACTTC
CDR3: CASSLAGGRQETQYF

size: NA
J: TRBJ2-7
V: TRBV24-1
D: TRBD1
DNA: TGTGCCACCAGTGATTCCGAGCAAGGACAGGGAATCTACGAGCAGTACTTC
CDR3: CATSDSEQGQGIYEQYF

size: NA
J: TRBJ2-3
V: TRBV5-1
D: NA
DNA: TGCGCCAGCAGCCTATCAACAGATACGCAGTATTTT
CDR3: CASSLSTDTQYF

size: NA
J: TRBJ1-2
V: TRBV29-1
D: NA
DNA: TGCAGCGTTGAAAAATCAGGGAAAGACTACACCTTC
CDR3: CSVEKSGKDYTF

size: NA
J: TRBJ1-1
V: TRBV10-3
D: NA
DNA: TGTGCCATCAGTCCCGGCGGGGAGTACACTGAAGCTTTCTTT
CDR3: CAISPGGEYTEAFF

size: NA
J: TRBJ1-2
V: TRBV6-5
D: TRBD1
DNA: TGTGCCAGCACGTCGCCAGGGGGACACTATGGCTACACCTTC
CDR3: CASTSPGGHYGYTF

size: NA
J: TRBJ2-7
V: TRBV10-1
D: TRBD1
DNA: TGCGCCACCCACCTACAGGGGGACGAGCAGTACTTC
CDR3: CATHLQGDEQYF

size: NA
J: TRBJ2-1
V: TRBV3-1/TRBV3-2
D: TRBD2
DNA: TGTGCCAGCAGCTCCGGGACTAGCGGCTACAATGAGCAGTTCTTC
CDR3: CASSSGTSGYNEQFF

size: once
J: TRBJ1-1
V: TRBV5-1
D: TRBD1
DNA: TGCGCCAGCAGCGGGGGGACAGTGAACACTGAAGCTTTCTTT
CDR3: CASSGGTVNTEAFF

size: many
J: TRBJ1-2
V: TRBV5-1
D: NA
DNA: TGCGCCAGCAGCTTCTCACAGGGATCCCCGCATGGCTACACCTTC
CDR3: CASSFSQGSPHGYTF

size: few
J: TRBJ2-2
V: TRBV5-1
D: TRBD2
DNA: TGCGCCAGCAGAATGACCGGGACTAGCGGCGGGGAGCTGTTTTTT
CDR3: CASRMTGTSGGELFF